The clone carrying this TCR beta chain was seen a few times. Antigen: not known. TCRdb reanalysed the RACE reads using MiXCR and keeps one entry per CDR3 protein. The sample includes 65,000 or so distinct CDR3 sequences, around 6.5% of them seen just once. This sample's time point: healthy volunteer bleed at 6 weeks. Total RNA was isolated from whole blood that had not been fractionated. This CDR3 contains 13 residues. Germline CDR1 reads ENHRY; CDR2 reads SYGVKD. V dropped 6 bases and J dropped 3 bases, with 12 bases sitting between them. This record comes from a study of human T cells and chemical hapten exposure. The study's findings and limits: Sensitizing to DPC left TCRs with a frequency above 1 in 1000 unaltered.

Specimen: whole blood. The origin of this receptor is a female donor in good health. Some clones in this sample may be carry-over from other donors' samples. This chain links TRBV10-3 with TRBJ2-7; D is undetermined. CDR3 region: CAISREDNYEQYF. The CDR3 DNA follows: TGTGCCATCAGCCGCGAAGACAACTACGAGCAGTACTTC.